This record covers a single T cell receptor beta chain. CDR1 is LGHNA, CDR2 YSLEER, per germline. The CDR3 loop spans 16 amino acids. Deletions cut 0 bases from V and 3 bases from J, with 14 bases between. Per the study methods: Reference gene primer amplification gave nucleated cell count estimates. Clones were sequenced by immunoSEQ multiplex PCR, and TCRdb holds only the in-frame ones, with some missing. V, J and clone size were drawn from that table, and D and trimming were deduced from the DNA. Of fewer than 400,000 clones detected, 87% appear once; the ten largest clones hold around 9%. The data derive from a study of blood T cell repertoires in COVID-19. Enrollees, about 18 to 89 years old, lived in approximately 25 US areas. Participant reports of clinical history set cohort assignment.

The clonotype comes from a woman aged 18-29 years who had recovered from COVID-19. Sequenced: PBMCs or T cells enriched from blood (not recorded which). V and J are TRBV4-3 and TRBJ1-1; D gene ambiguous. CDR3 sequence: CASSQDQERRYTEAFF. The CDR3 region has the DNA TGCGCCAGCAGCCAAGATCAGGAGAGGAGGTACACTGAAGCTTTCTTT.